This TCR beta chain originates from a study of a mutant IDH1 vaccine in newly diagnosed glioma. As for the study in general: Before enrollment, the patients had been treated with radiotherapy alone, temozolomide alone, or both together. Most of them had received both.

This CDR3 spans 13 amino acids. V lost 7 bases and J lost 3, with 9 bases in between. The germline V gene has CDR1 MNHNS and CDR2 SASEGT. Time point indicated: baseline, week 1 (first vaccination visit). Documented treatment: pre-vaccination baseline after standard-of-care therapy. Clones were read by immunoSEQ multiplex PCR, and TCRdb kept only the in-frame ones, dropping some. Counted here are fewer than 20,000 clones, just under 80% occurring once; the ten biggest clones make up 9% to 10%. Study-wide findings and caveats: Pseudoprogression seemingly bore no relation to changes in top peripheral T cell clonotypes.

Comment on this clone: The antigen is not known.

The source material was PBMCs, sampled from a glioma patient treated with radiotherapy, temozolomide or both. This sequence joins TRBV6-1 and TRBJ1-4, with a weak D call TRBD1 (6 bases). This clonotype was sampled from a man aged 40-49 years with glioma. The DNA of the CDR3 is TGTGCCAGCAACAGGGCCCCTAATGAAAAACTGTTTTTT. Translating gives CASNRAPNEKLFF.